The subject of this entry is one T cell receptor (beta chain). What it binds is not known. These data are taken from a study of T cell responses to AZD1222 COVID-19 vaccine. About the research overall: Pooled samples include second doses given at about 4 or 12 weeks.

TCRdb's table, derived via immunoSEQ multiplex PCR, lists solely in-frame clones and lacks some. The data hold roughly 180,000 clones, with over 80% observed a single time. Study findings and constraints: Regions 160-218 and 743-854 dominated among vaccine-associated CD4 TCRs spanning spike. AZD1222 recipients seropositive at baseline numbered only five to seven.

The source is an adult in good health. Sequenced material: peripheral blood, taken on day 0 of AZD1222 vaccination.

This CDR3 is CASTDGTNNEQFF. For the CDR3, the DNA is TGTGCCAGCACCGACGGGACTAACAATGAGCAGTTCTTC. The rearrangement uses TRBV6-5 and TRBJ2-1; 7 bases are a match to TRBD2. The CDR3 is 13 residues long. Germline V gene lookup returns CDR1 MNHEY and CDR2 SVGAGI. J was trimmed by 5 bases and V by 7 bases; bases with no gene match: 5.